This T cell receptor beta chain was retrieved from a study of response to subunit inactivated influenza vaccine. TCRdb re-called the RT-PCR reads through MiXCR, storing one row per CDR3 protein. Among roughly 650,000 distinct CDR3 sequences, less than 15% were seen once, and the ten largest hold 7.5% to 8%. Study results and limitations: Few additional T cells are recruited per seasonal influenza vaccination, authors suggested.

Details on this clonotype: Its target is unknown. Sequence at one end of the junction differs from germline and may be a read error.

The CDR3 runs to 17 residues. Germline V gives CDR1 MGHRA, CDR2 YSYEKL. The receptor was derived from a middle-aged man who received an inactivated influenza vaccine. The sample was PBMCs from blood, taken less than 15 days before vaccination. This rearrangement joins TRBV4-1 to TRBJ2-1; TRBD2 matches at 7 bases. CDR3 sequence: CASGQAFGGSSYNEQFF. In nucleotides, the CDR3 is TGCGCCAGCGGCCAAGCTTTTGGCGGGAGCTCCTACAATGAGCAGTTCTTC.